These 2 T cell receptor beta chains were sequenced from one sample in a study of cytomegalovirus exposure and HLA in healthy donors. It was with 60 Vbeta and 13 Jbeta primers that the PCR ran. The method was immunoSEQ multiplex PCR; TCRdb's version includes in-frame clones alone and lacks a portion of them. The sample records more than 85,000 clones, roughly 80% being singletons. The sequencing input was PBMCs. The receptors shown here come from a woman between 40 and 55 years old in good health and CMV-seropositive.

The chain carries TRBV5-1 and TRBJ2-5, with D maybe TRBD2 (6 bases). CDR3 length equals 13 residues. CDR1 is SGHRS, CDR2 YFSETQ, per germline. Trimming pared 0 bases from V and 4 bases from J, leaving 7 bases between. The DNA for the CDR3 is TGCGCCAGCAGCTTGGGCGGGGCAGAGACCCAGTACTTC. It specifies CASSLGGAETQYF.

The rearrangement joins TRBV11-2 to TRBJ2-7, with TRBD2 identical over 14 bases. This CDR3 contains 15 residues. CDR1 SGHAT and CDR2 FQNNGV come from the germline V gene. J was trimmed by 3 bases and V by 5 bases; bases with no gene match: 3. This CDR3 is CASSPGTSGSYEQYF. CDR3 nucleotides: TGTGCCAGCAGCCCGGGGACTAGCGGGAGCTACGAGCAGTACTTC.